This T cell receptor beta chain was obtained from a study of T cells in Graves' hyperthyroidism and ophthalmopathy. The CDR3 has 14 amino acids. V gave up 6 bases and J gave up 7 bases, with 18 bases separating them. Researchers amplified the TCR beta CDR3 regions from RNA transcripts. The primer set for the first-round RT-PCR of the TCR CDR3 was HTBI. MiXCR, applied by TCRdb to the multiplex PCR reads, yields one record per CDR3 protein. The sample includes over 250,000 distinct CDR3 sequences, 25% to 30% of them seen just once. The V and J genes are TRBV12-3 or TRBV12-4 and TRBJ1-1, with D tentatively TRBD1 (6 bases). Sequencing was carried out using blood. This TCR came from a man in his forties with Graves' hyperthyroidism that later progressed to Graves' ophthalmopathy. CDR3 nucleotide sequence: TGTGCCAGCAGCCTCGGAGGACAGAAGTATGAAGCTTTCTTT. This codes for CASSLGGQKYEAFF.